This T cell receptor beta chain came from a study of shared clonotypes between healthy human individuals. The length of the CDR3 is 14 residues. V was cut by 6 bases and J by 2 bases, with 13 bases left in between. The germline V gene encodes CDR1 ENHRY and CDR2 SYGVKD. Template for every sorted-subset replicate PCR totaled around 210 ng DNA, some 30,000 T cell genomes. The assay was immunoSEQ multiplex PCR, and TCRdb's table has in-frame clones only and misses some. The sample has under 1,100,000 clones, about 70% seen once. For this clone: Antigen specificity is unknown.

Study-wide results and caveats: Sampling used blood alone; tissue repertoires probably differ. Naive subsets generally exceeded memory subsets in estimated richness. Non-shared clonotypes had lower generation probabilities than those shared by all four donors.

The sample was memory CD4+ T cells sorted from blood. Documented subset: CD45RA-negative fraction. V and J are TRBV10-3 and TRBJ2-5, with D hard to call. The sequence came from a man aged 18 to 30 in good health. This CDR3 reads CAIREGPSQETQYF. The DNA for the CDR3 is TGTGCCATCAGGGAAGGACCGTCTCAAGAGACCCAGTACTTC.